Listed below are T cell receptor beta chains from one sample, sequenced in a study of long-term antiretroviral therapy in people with HIV. Clones were read by immunoSEQ multiplex PCR, and TCRdb kept only the in-frame ones, dropping some. The sample includes tens of thousands of clones, 85% of them seen just once. The sample here was unsorted PBMCs, taken roughly 4.9 years after starting antiretroviral therapy. These receptors were obtained from a man in his forties or fifties with HIV. The CDR3 runs from the conserved cysteine through the conserved F or W. Each record gives: D gene, clone size, J gene, V gene, CDR3 protein, CDR3 DNA. D genes are given only for firm matches. Rows may omit the clone size; those that give it use once, few, many or a size class.

d_call: TRBD1; clone_size: NA; j_call: TRBJ2-1; v_call: TRBV28; cdr3_aa: CASSVTGGNEQFF; cdr3_nt: TGTGCCAGCAGTGTAACAGGGGGCAATGAGCAGTTCTTC
d_call: TRBD1; clone_size: few; j_call: TRBJ1-5; v_call: TRBV7-9; cdr3_aa: CASSSRQGENSNQPQHF; cdr3_nt: TGTGCCAGCAGCTCCAGACAGGGGGAAAATAGCAATCAGCCCCAGCATTTT
d_call: NA; clone_size: NA; j_call: TRBJ2-4; v_call: TRBV11-1; cdr3_aa: CASSHRSAKNIQYF; cdr3_nt: TGTGCCAGCAGCCACAGGTCTGCCAAAAACATTCAGTACTTC
d_call: NA; clone_size: NA; j_call: TRBJ2-7; v_call: TRBV18; cdr3_aa: CASSPPLGAEQYF; cdr3_nt: TGTGCCAGCTCACCACCCCTCGGTGCGGAGCAGTACTTC
d_call: TRBD1; clone_size: NA; j_call: TRBJ1-5; v_call: TRBV5-4; cdr3_aa: CASSQTGDGNQPQHF; cdr3_nt: TGTGCCAGCAGCCAGACAGGGGACGGAAATCAGCCCCAGCATTTT
d_call: NA; clone_size: NA; j_call: TRBJ2-3; v_call: TRBV4-2; cdr3_aa: CASSQGTADTQYF; cdr3_nt: TGTGCCAGCAGCCAAGGGACAGCAGATACGCAGTATTTT
d_call: NA; clone_size: NA; j_call: TRBJ2-7; v_call: TRBV2; cdr3_aa: CASSKGGASSYEQYF; cdr3_nt: TGTGCCAGCAGTAAGGGGGGGGCATCGAGCTACGAGCAGTACTTC
d_call: TRBD1; clone_size: NA; j_call: TRBJ2-2; v_call: TRBV27; cdr3_aa: CASSFLTGQNTGELFF; cdr3_nt: TGTGCCAGCAGTTTTCTGACAGGGCAGAACACCGGGGAGCTGTTTTTT
d_call: TRBD2; clone_size: NA; j_call: TRBJ2-3; v_call: TRBV5-1; cdr3_aa: CASSLEAGRADTQYF; cdr3_nt: TGCGCCAGCAGCTTGGAAGCGGGGCGGGCAGATACGCAGTATTTT
d_call: NA; clone_size: NA; j_call: TRBJ2-7; v_call: TRBV21-1; cdr3_aa: CASSKRDRGYEQYF; cdr3_nt: TGTGCCAGCAGCAAACGGGACAGGGGCTACGAGCAGTACTTC
d_call: TRBD1; clone_size: NA; j_call: TRBJ2-3; v_call: TRBV7-6; cdr3_aa: CASSRGQGQDTQYF; cdr3_nt: TGTGCCAGCAGCCGAGGACAGGGTCAGGATACGCAGTATTTT
d_call: NA; clone_size: NA; j_call: TRBJ2-3; v_call: TRBV30; cdr3_aa: CAWSRIERPQDADTQYF; cdr3_nt: TGTGCCTGGAGTAGGATCGAAAGACCTCAGGACGCAGATACGCAGTATTTT
d_call: TRBD2; clone_size: NA; j_call: TRBJ2-7; v_call: TRBV30; cdr3_aa: CALGTGGNEQYF; cdr3_nt: TGTGCCTTGGGGACGGGAGGGAACGAGCAGTACTTC
d_call: NA; clone_size: NA; j_call: TRBJ2-5; v_call: TRBV7-2; cdr3_aa: CASSMSWGRETQYF; cdr3_nt: TGTGCCAGCAGCATGAGTTGGGGGCGGGAGACCCAGTACTTC
d_call: NA; clone_size: once; j_call: TRBJ1-4; v_call: TRBV29-1; cdr3_aa: CSVQGRGEREKLFF; cdr3_nt: TGCAGCGTACAAGGACGGGGCGAAAGAGAAAAACTGTTTTTT
d_call: NA; clone_size: few; j_call: TRBJ2-7; v_call: TRBV4-2; cdr3_aa: CASSQDLVSYEQYF; cdr3_nt: TGTGCCAGCAGCCAAGATCTGGTCAGCTACGAGCAGTACTTC
d_call: NA; clone_size: NA; j_call: TRBJ2-1; v_call: TRBV25-1; cdr3_aa: CASSVSLGGRNEQFF; cdr3_nt: TGTGCCAGCAGTGTATCCCTTGGAGGGAGGAATGAGCAGTTCTTC
d_call: TRBD2; clone_size: NA; j_call: TRBJ2-1; v_call: TRBV7-6; cdr3_aa: CASSIGLAGYNEQFF; cdr3_nt: TGTGCCAGCAGCATTGGACTAGCGGGTTACAATGAGCAGTTCTTC
d_call: TRBD2; clone_size: once; j_call: TRBJ2-5; v_call: TRBV5-1; cdr3_aa: CASSSGLASETQYF; cdr3_nt: TGCGCCAGCAGCTCCGGACTAGCATCCGAGACCCAGTACTTC
d_call: NA; clone_size: few; j_call: TRBJ2-7; v_call: TRBV6-1; cdr3_aa: CAAGLILSSYEQYF; cdr3_nt: TGTGCCGCGGGTCTAATTTTGAGCTCCTACGAGCAGTACTTC
d_call: TRBD2; clone_size: NA; j_call: TRBJ2-3; v_call: TRBV30; cdr3_aa: CAWSVMAGGPNTQYF; cdr3_nt: TGTGCCTGGAGTGTAATGGCGGGAGGACCCAATACGCAGTATTTT
d_call: NA; clone_size: NA; j_call: TRBJ1-5; v_call: TRBV7-9; cdr3_aa: CASSLHGGGQPQHF; cdr3_nt: TGTGCCAGCAGCTTACACGGTGGCGGGCAGCCCCAGCATTTT
d_call: TRBD1; clone_size: NA; j_call: TRBJ2-7; v_call: TRBV6-1; cdr3_aa: CASRGTGLDEQYF; cdr3_nt: TGTGCCAGCCGTGGGACAGGGCTGGACGAGCAGTACTTC
d_call: NA; clone_size: NA; j_call: TRBJ2-6; v_call: TRBV14; cdr3_aa: CASRPRGSGANVLTF; cdr3_nt: TGTGCCAGCAGACCCAGGGGCTCTGGGGCCAACGTCCTGACTTTC
d_call: NA; clone_size: NA; j_call: TRBJ1-2; v_call: TRBV25-1; cdr3_aa: CASSESEVYGYTF; cdr3_nt: TGTGCCAGCAGTGAATCTGAGGTTTATGGCTACACCTTC
d_call: NA; clone_size: NA; j_call: TRBJ1-2; v_call: TRBV29-1; cdr3_aa: CSVESGYGYTF; cdr3_nt: TGCAGCGTTGAATCAGGATATGGCTACACCTTC
d_call: TRBD1; clone_size: NA; j_call: TRBJ2-7; v_call: TRBV29-1; cdr3_aa: CSAGLGTATGEQYF; cdr3_nt: TGCAGCGCCGGCCTAGGGACAGCGACGGGCGAGCAGTACTTC
d_call: NA; clone_size: NA; j_call: TRBJ2-2; v_call: TRBV7-2; cdr3_aa: CASSLVRVRTGELFF; cdr3_nt: TGTGCCAGCAGCTTAGTAAGGGTTCGGACCGGGGAGCTGTTTTTT
d_call: TRBD1; clone_size: NA; j_call: TRBJ1-1; v_call: TRBV27; cdr3_aa: CASKYSGQGASNTEAFF; cdr3_nt: TGTGCCAGCAAATACTCGGGACAGGGGGCCTCGAACACTGAAGCTTTCTTT
d_call: TRBD1; clone_size: NA; j_call: TRBJ2-3; v_call: TRBV25-1; cdr3_aa: CASTRTGPQYF; cdr3_nt: TGTGCCAGCACTAGGACAGGTCCGCAGTATTTT
d_call: TRBD1; clone_size: once; j_call: TRBJ2-7; v_call: TRBV14; cdr3_aa: CASSQVLRGTGAYEQYF; cdr3_nt: TGTGCCAGCAGCCAAGTATTACGGGGGACAGGGGCCTACGAGCAGTACTTC
d_call: TRBD2; clone_size: NA; j_call: TRBJ2-5; v_call: TRBV5-6; cdr3_aa: CASSLRLAGGPETQYF; cdr3_nt: TGTGCCAGCAGCTTGCGGCTAGCGGGGGGTCCGGAGACCCAGTACTTC